This T cell receptor beta chain was captured by sequencing in a study of blood T cell repertoires in COVID-19. Authors' analysis steps: By means of reference gene primer amplification, nucleated cell counts were estimated. TCRdb's copy holds only in-frame clones and misses some; the assay was immunoSEQ multiplex PCR. The V and J calls and clone size are taken from that table; D and trimming were inferred from the DNA. The repertoire includes around 430,000 clones, about 87% of them detected once, and roughly 9.4% sits in the top ten. This clone showed up just once. Trimming pared 5 bases from V and 7 bases from J, leaving 14 bases between. This CDR3 contains 13 residues. CDR1 LNHDA and CDR2 SQIVND come from the germline V gene (reference sequence).

This receptor was taken from a woman between 50 and 59 years old who had recovered from COVID-19. V is TRBV19 and J is TRBJ1-2; no firm D call. Material: PBMCs or T cells enriched from blood (not recorded which). CDR3 protein: CASSSIQITGYTF. The CDR3, as DNA: TGTGCCAGTAGTTCTATACAGATTACTGGCTACACCTTC.